The 10 T cell receptor beta chains presented below share a single source sample, sequenced in a study of CD8 T cells in Susac syndrome (dated by TCRdb to the late 2010s). Library prep was done by the immunoSEQ multiplex PCR assay. RNA was extracted using the RNeasy kit, and about 0.5 to 1 ug of the RNA was reverse transcribed with random hexamers. TCRdb's own reprocessing of the public reads used fastp at Q25 and MiXCR and kept productive beta chains. Here each entry gathers all rows of one CDR3 protein and keeps the most common genes and DNA. The sample table records about 160,000 distinct CDR3 sequences; approximately 94% of these occur just once. Of the sample, roughly 0.099% falls within the top ten clones. Sequencing was done on a sample of CD4+ T cells from PBMCs. These receptors were collected from a human donor with multiple sclerosis.

This chain links TRBV30 with TRBJ2-2; D uncertain. The length of the CDR3 is 14 residues. V was cut by 5 bases and J by 3 bases, with 13 bases left in between. The germline V gene has CDR1 GTSNPN and CDR2 SVGIG (reference sequence). The CDR3 region is CAWDPSLYTGELFF. The CDR3 DNA reads as TGTGCCTGGGACCCCTCCCTTTACACCGGGGAGCTGTTTTTT. Full variable domain (outside the CDR3, taken from reference TRBV30 and TRBJ2-2): SQTIHQWPATLVQPVGSPLSLECTVEGTSNPNLYWYRQAAGRGLQLLFYSVGIGQISSEVPQNLSASRPQDRQFILSSKKLLLSDSGFYLCAWDPSLYTGELFFGEGSRLTVL.

The gene calls are TRBV7-3 and TRBJ2-5; TRBD1 agrees at 9 bases. CDR3 length: 15 amino acids. Trimming removed 4 bases from V and 4 bases from J; junction bases left unmatched: 7. CDR1 is SGHTA and CDR2 is FQGTGA in the germline V gene. CDR3 bases: TGTGCCAGCAGCTCTACAGGGGGCTGGGGAGAGACCCAGTACTTC. This encodes CASSSTGGWGETQYF.

This chain connects TRBV11-2 to TRBJ1-2, with 8 bases aligning to TRBD1. The CDR3 sequence is 13 residues long. V was pared by 5 bases and J by 7 bases, with 6 bases of the junction left unmatched. CDR1 is SGHAT and CDR2 is FQNNGV in the germline V gene. The CDR3 reads CASSRTGSPGYTF. The CDR3 bases are TGTGCCAGCAGCCGGACAGGGTCCCCTGGCTACACCTTC.

The DNA of the CDR3 is TGTGCCAGCAGTTTTCAAGCCGGGTCGATGGGCGGGCAGTACTTC. It encodes CASSFQAGSMGGQYF. The rearrangement uses TRBV28 and TRBJ2-7; D gene unclear. Germline V gene sequence: CDR1 MDHEN, CDR2 SYDVKM. The CDR3 length is 15 residues. The ends were cut back, 3 bases at V and 9 bases at J, with 21 bases in the middle.

This chain connects TRBV27 to TRBJ2-5; 10 bases line up with TRBD2. This CDR3 comprises 14 residues. Germline V gene data show CDR1 as MNHEY and CDR2 as SMNVEV (reference sequence). Germline trimming cut 5 bases from V and 5 bases from J; bases unmatched to any gene: 5. The CDR3 sequence is CASSPMTSGETQYF. The CDR3 region has the DNA TGTGCCAGCAGTCCGATGACTAGCGGGGAGACCCAGTACTTC.

This clonotype was counted a single time. This chain joins TRBV20-1 and TRBJ2-5, with TRBD2 matching over 9 bases. In germline, CDR1 is DFQATT, CDR2 SNEGSKA (reference sequence). With V trimmed by 8 bases and J by 4 bases, 5 bases remained unmatched. The CDR3 contains 12 residues. The CDR3 sequence: CSIAGAGETQYF. The CDR3 coding sequence is TGCAGTATAGCGGGAGCGGGAGAGACCCAGTACTTC.

This chain connects TRBV7-9 to TRBJ2-1; a possible D gene is TRBD2 (7 bases). This CDR3 is 13 amino acids long. Trimming shortened V by 6 bases and J by 9 bases, and 15 bases separated the two germline ends. The germline V gene encodes CDR1 SEHNR and CDR2 FQNEAQ (reference sequence). The CDR3 sequence: CASSEGGVTEQFF. For the CDR3, the DNA is TGTGCCAGCAGTGAAGGGGGGGTCACTGAGCAGTTCTTC.

This chain links TRBV4-2 with TRBJ2-1, with a possible D match to TRBD2 (6 bases). Germline assignment: CDR1 LGHNA and CDR2 YNFKEQ. Deletions cut 1 base from V and 4 bases from J, with 14 bases between. This CDR3 comprises 16 residues. DNA of the CDR3: TGTGCCAGCAGCCAAGGGTCTAGCGCGCGTTACAATGAGCAGTTCTTC. Protein: CASSQGSSARYNEQFF.

The rearrangement links TRBV6-5 to TRBJ2-5; 11 nucleotides agree with TRBD2. In germline, CDR1 is MNHEY, CDR2 SVGAGI. CDR3 length: 18 residues. Trimming at V came to 3 bases and at J to 7 bases, leaving 16 bases not matched to a gene. The CDR3 spells CASSYNLATSGTAVTQYF. The CDR3 coding sequence is TGTGCCAGCAGTTATAACCTCGCGACTAGCGGGACCGCAGTGACCCAGTACTTC.

The V and J genes are TRBV29-1 and TRBJ1-2, with D unresolved. This CDR3 region has 12 residues. Germline lookup yields CDR1 SQVTM and CDR2 ANQGSEA. V was trimmed by 4 bases and J by 6 bases, leaving 12 bases between them. CDR3 loop: CSVGSGEDGYTF. CDR3 coding DNA: TGCAGCGTTGGTTCTGGGGAGGATGGCTACACCTTC.